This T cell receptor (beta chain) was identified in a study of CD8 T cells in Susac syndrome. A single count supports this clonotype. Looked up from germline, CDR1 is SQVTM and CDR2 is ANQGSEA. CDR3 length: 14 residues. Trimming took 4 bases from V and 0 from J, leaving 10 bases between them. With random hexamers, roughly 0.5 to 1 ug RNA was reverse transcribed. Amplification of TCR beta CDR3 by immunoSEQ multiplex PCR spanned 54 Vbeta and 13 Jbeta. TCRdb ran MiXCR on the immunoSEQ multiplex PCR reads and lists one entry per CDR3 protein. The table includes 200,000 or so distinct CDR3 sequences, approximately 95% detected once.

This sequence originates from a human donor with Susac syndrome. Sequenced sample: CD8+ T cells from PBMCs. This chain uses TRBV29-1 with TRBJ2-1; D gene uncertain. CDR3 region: CSVVAASSYNEQFF. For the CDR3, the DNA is TGCAGCGTTGTGGCGGCTAGCTCCTACAATGAGCAGTTCTTC.